This TCR beta chain emerged from a study of tumor and adjacent non-tumor tissue in lung cancer. As for the study in general: Patients comprised 12 adenocarcinoma, 2 squamous cell carcinoma and 1 small cell lung cancer.

RNA was extracted from bulk tissue without any cell sorting. This non-tumor lung sample came from over 3 cm beyond the tumor edge. Points from the study as a whole: Tumor TCR diversity, when higher, was linked to shorter survival.

The CDR3 contains 18 residues. In germline, CDR1 is DFQATT, CDR2 SNEGSKA (reference sequence). The library came from three nested PCR rounds adapted from ARM-PCR protocols. TCRdb re-called the multiplex PCR reads with MiXCR, one entry per CDR3 protein. The sample gives 100,000 or so distinct CDR3 sequences, approximately 65% of which show up once; approximately 19% is in the top ten. Points on this clonotype: Its antigen is as yet unknown. At one of its ends the junction is not consistent with the germline gene, which may arise from a read error.

This clonotype originated in a man younger than 45 with non-small cell lung cancer. Sequenced material: distant non-tumor lung tissue. This chain joins TRBV20-1 and TRBJ1-2, with 9 bases lining up with TRBD1. The CDR3 is CSARGPPEQGAKYYDYTF. In DNA, the CDR3 is TGCAGTGCTAGAGGCCCCCCGGAACAGGGGGCCAAATACTATGACTACACCTTC.